This T cell receptor beta chain was sequenced during a study of cytomegalovirus exposure and HLA in healthy donors. At the level of the study: Unique TCRs numbering 75 million to 95 million, obtained from HLA-typed donors, made up an early data release.

Findings and limits, study-wide: The productive fraction for most TCR beta V segments was about 87% or about 30% in an earlier analysis. Among the sequence variants, a highly shared cluster was likely an artifact of sequencing.

In germline, CDR1 is LGHNA, CDR2 YNFKEQ. CDR3 length equals 15 residues. Trimming took off 5 bases at V and 3 bases at J, with 16 bases between the two ends. This clone was seen more than once but under ten times. Antigen specificity is unknown. Primers included in the PCR were 60 Vbeta and 13 Jbeta primers. As originally analysed: About 12 million of the 60 million to 80 million unique TCR beta chains counted in a later analysis were shared. Sequencing used immunoSEQ multiplex PCR; TCRdb keeps in-frame clones, though not all of them. V, J and clone size are those of that table, while D and trimming were read from the DNA. The sample shows around 150,000 clones, approximately 83% of them seen only once.

Input material: PBMCs. The clonotype was recovered from a man between 18 and 29 years old in good health and CMV-seropositive. This chain connects TRBV4-2 to TRBJ1-1; TRBD1 might be the D (5 bases). The CDR3 here is CASSKRQGGDTEAFF. In DNA, the CDR3 is TGTGCCAGCAGCAAACGCCAGGGAGGAGACACTGAAGCTTTCTTT.